A selection of T cell receptor beta chains follows, all from one sample in a study of beta chain features in type 1 diabetes. Sequencing used immunoSEQ multiplex PCR; TCRdb keeps in-frame clones, though not all of them. The top ten hold more than 0.055% of the sample, which has around 500,000 clones, around 28% seen once. The source material was naive CD4+ T cells from blood. All receptors derive from a man younger than 35 in good health. Each CDR3 is given without its conserved first and last residue. D genes are given only for firm matches. Some rows have no size entry. The others give once, few or many, or a class for an expanded clone.

v_gene	d_gene	j_gene	abundance	CDR3aa
TRBV18	TRBD1	TRBJ1-1	NA	ASSLDRASKAF
TRBV5-4	NA	TRBJ2-1	NA	ASSLNSNSYNEQF
TRBV27	TRBD1	TRBJ2-3	few	ASSFRDSLTDTQY
TRBV7-2	NA	TRBJ2-2	NA	ASSLDLGYSGELF
TRBV9	TRBD2	TRBJ2-3	few	ASSPSGRSGRPGLTDTQY
TRBV5-1	NA	TRBJ2-1	NA	ASPKEQEEF
TRBV19	NA	TRBJ2-2	NA	ASSVEDRGTGELF
TRBV30	NA	TRBJ1-1	NA	AWRRNTEAF
TRBV30	NA	TRBJ1-1	few	AWSVFRGIEAF
TRBV21-1	NA	TRBJ2-7	NA	ASSTGIRYEQY
TRBV4-3	TRBD2	TRBJ2-3	few	ASSQGAGAGDTQY
TRBV5-4	TRBD1	TRBJ1-5	NA	ASSFDGQGFQPQH
TRBV9	NA	TRBJ2-3	NA	ASSVPTGYTDTQY
TRBV30	NA	TRBJ2-1	NA	AWRFRDFSYNEQF
TRBV9	NA	TRBJ2-3	few	ASSVDVGELRVY
TRBV2	TRBD2	TRBJ2-5	NA	ASSVLAGMETQY
TRBV9	NA	TRBJ2-7	NA	ASSVESGRNEQY
TRBV11-1	TRBD1	TRBJ2-7	few	ASSSRTGSYEQY
TRBV25-1	NA	TRBJ1-4	NA	ASSEYAGRTNEKLF
TRBV10-3	TRBD2	TRBJ2-4	few	AISPSGTQNIQY
TRBV4-1	NA	TRBJ2-4	few	ASSPGSFAKNIQY
TRBV25-1	TRBD2	TRBJ2-7	few	ASSVAGVTSYEQY
TRBV30	NA	TRBJ1-2	NA	AFRVMEGYT
TRBV30	TRBD1	TRBJ1-1	once	ASKGVGGRTEAF
TRBV5-1	TRBD1	TRBJ2-7	NA	ASSLAGGEYEQY
TRBV28	NA	TRBJ2-7	NA	ASSSWGTYEQY